This TCR beta chain was captured by sequencing in a study of beta chain features in type 1 diabetes. General study findings and limits: Fewer insertions but more deletions were seen at VDJ junctions in type 1 diabetes patients. Shortening that was moderate but significant affected the TCRB CDR3s of Type 1 diabetes patients in all four CD4+ subsets.

As every portion of the isolated RNA was reverse transcribed, the sequencing read expressed TCRB transcripts. Assay used: immunoSEQ multiplex PCR; TCRdb lists only in-frame clones, some missing. The sample comprises about 340,000 clones, approximately 9.9% of which are singletons, and roughly 1% rests with the top ten. The V gene's germline CDR1 is MNHEY and CDR2 SVGAGI. Trimming left V 8 bases short and J 3 bases short, with 8 bases between. The CDR3 is 11 amino acids. One heparinised blood draw averaging roughly 120 mL was given by each donor. Each of the sorted populations had a purity greater than 98%. To note about this clone: Its antigen is undetermined.

The chain carries TRBV6-5 and TRBJ2-7; no firm D call. The sample comprised central memory CD4+ T cells from blood. This receptor was taken from a man aged 25-40 years with type 1 diabetes. The CDR3 loop reads CASELNYEQYF. The CDR3 DNA follows: TGTGCCAGCGAGCTTAACTACGAGCAGTACTTC.